This T cell receptor beta chain came from a study of cytomegalovirus exposure and HLA in healthy donors. Study background: Earlier results showed approximately 120 million unique TCR beta sequences derived from approximately 180 million T cells.

This clone has a single count. The antigen is undetermined. This PCR relied on a set of 60 Vbeta primers and 13 Jbeta primers. The repertoire was sequenced with immunoSEQ multiplex PCR; TCRdb's copy has only in-frame clones and lacks some. The profile covers about 98,000 clones, with about 80% appearing a single time and 16% taken by the ten largest. The trim removed 3 bases at V and 4 bases at J, leaving 1 base unmatched. Germline V CDR1 and CDR2: SGHTA, FQGTGA. This CDR3 region has 13 residues. Points from the study as a whole: Productive status was seen about 90% or about 30% of the time for most TCR beta V segments in an earlier analysis. Cytomegalovirus-associated status was assigned to some 160 TCR beta chains. Presence/absence analyses assumed roughly uniform sequencing depth across donors.

This rearrangement joins TRBV7-3 to TRBJ1-1, with TRBD1 identical over 8 bases. Input material: PBMCs. This TCR derives from a man in his fifties or sixties in good health and CMV-seropositive. The CDR3 DNA reads TGTGCCAGCAGCTTTCAGGGGGCCACTGAAGCTTTCTTT. Protein product: CASSFQGATEAFF.